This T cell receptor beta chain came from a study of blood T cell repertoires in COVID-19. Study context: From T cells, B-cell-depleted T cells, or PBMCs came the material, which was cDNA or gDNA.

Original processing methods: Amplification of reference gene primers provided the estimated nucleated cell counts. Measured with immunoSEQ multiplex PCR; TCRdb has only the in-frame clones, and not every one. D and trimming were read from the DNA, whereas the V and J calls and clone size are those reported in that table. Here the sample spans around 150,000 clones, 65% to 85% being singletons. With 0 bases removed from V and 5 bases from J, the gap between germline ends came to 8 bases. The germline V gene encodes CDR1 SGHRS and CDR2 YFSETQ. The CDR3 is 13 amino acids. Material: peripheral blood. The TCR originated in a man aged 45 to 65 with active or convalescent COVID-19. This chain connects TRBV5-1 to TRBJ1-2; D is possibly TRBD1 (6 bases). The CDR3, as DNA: TGCGCCAGCAGCTTGGTAACAGGGTATGGCTACACCTTC. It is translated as CASSLVTGYGYTF.